The subject of this entry is one T cell receptor beta chain. Its cognate antigen is unknown. The data stem from a study of shared clonotypes between healthy human individuals. The study, taken as a whole, reports: The study found 4.5% to 6% of naive CD4 clonotypes shared across a handful of donors. Blood was the sole source, and tissue repertoires probably differ. In the sorted subsets, rarefaction showed sequencing was incomplete despite large depth. Non-shared clonotypes were found to have lower generation probabilities than the clonotypes that were shared by all four of the sorted-subset donors.

Produced via immunoSEQ multiplex PCR; TCRdb's table is partial and in-frame only. The data contain around 690,000 clones, about 90% of them singletons. The CDR3 covers 15 residues. V shed 6 bases and J 4 bases; nucleotides not matched to a gene: 5. CDR1 and CDR2 (germline): MNHEY, SVGAGI. The sample comprised memory CD8+ T cells from PBMCs. The subset is: CD45RO+ cells pooled with CCR7-negative TemRA cells. The TCR comes from a man aged 18 to 35 in good health. Some clones in this sample may be carry-over from other donors' samples. V gene TRBV6-5 combines with J gene TRBJ2-1; 11 nucleotides agree with TRBD2. CDR3: CASSPLAGVYNEQFF. The CDR3 nucleotides are TGTGCCAGCAGCCCACTAGCGGGAGTGTACAATGAGCAGTTCTTC.